The 28 T cell receptor beta chains presented below share a single source sample, sequenced in a study of T cell responses to AZD1222 COVID-19 vaccine (dated by TCRdb to the early 2020s). This sample's time point label indicates: baseline before first vaccination. The method behind the library was the immunoSEQ multiplex PCR assay. TCRdb holds this immuneACCESS table with in-frame rearrangements only. Some clones are missing; in checked studies, unresolved V genes explain under half, and the rest has no known cause. The sample table shows over 85,000 clones, and less than 95% are seen once. The ten top clones hold around 7.8% of the sample. Sequences were derived from peripheral blood, sampled on day 0 of AZD1222 vaccination. The receptors stem from an adult in good health.

This sequence joins TRBV14 and TRBJ1-1; D uncertain. With 1 base removed from V and 5 bases from J, the gap between germline ends came to 23 bases. CDR3 length equals 18 residues. Germline V gene sequence: CDR1 SGHDN, CDR2 FVKESK. The DNA of the CDR3 is TGTGCCAGCAGCCAAGCTATGCCCGTGATATGGGGTAAAACTGAAGCTTTCTTT. It codes for CASSQAMPVIWGKTEAFF. Full variable domain (rest looked up from reference TRBV14 and TRBJ1-1): EAGVTQFPSHSVIEKGQTVTLRCDPISGHDNLYWYRRVMGKEIKFLLHFVKESKQDESGMPNNRFLAERTGGTYSTLKVQPAELEDSGVYFCASSQAMPVIWGKTEAFFGQGTRLTVV.

This clone was seen once. The CDR3 loop reads CAWSHGPRDEKLFF. CDR3 sequence (DNA): TGTGCCTGGAGCCACGGTCCTAGGGATGAAAAACTGTTTTTT. The V call is TRBV30, the J call TRBJ1-4; the D is unclear. The CDR3 has 14 amino acids. Germline V CDR1 and CDR2: GTSNPN, SVGIG (reference sequence). Trimming left V 3 bases short and J 6 bases short, with 14 bases between.

The genes are TRBV27 and TRBJ2-3; no definite D call. The CDR3 runs 12 residues. Per the germline V gene, CDR1 is MNHEY and CDR2 is SMNVEV (reference sequence). The V end was cut by 5 bases, the J end by 4 bases, with 7 bases between. This chain's CDR3 is CASSVNADTQYF. The CDR3 nucleotides read TGTGCCAGCAGTGTCAATGCAGATACGCAGTATTTT.

CDR3 protein: CASSIQGGNQPQHF. The CDR3, as DNA: TGTGCCAGCAGCATACAGGGTGGCAATCAGCCCCAGCATTTT. V and J are TRBV7-8 and TRBJ1-5, with TRBD1 as a possible D gene (6 bases). Germline V lookup: CDR1 SGHVS, CDR2 FQNEAQ. Between the trimmed V and J ends, which lost 5 bases and 2 bases, there was a span of 10 bases. The CDR3 extends over 14 amino acids.

The chain employs TRBV28 and TRBJ1-1; TRBD1 is a possible D gene (6 bases). The CDR3 has 14 residues. Trimming took off 6 bases at V and 4 bases at J, with 15 bases between the two ends. The germline gives CDR1 MDHEN, CDR2 SYDVKM. The CDR3 sequence is CASSRGGSATEAFF. As DNA, the CDR3 is TGTGCCAGCAGCCGAGGGGGATCGGCCACTGAAGCTTTCTTT.

The chain joins TRBV6-5 to TRBJ2-7; 7 bases are shared with TRBD1. V lost 4 bases and J lost 4; bases outside the gene matches: 7. In germline, CDR1 is MNHEY, CDR2 SVGAGI. This CDR3 region has 14 residues. CDR3 residues: CASSWDRSLYEQYF. CDR3 coding DNA: TGTGCCAGCAGTTGGGACAGATCCCTTTACGAGCAGTACTTC.

V and J are TRBV19 and TRBJ1-4; no reliable D call. This CDR3 has 13 amino acids. Germline V gene lookup returns CDR1 LNHDA and CDR2 SQIVND (reference sequence). With 7 bases removed from V and 4 bases from J, the gap between germline ends came to 10 bases. CDR3 sequence reads: CASTWRINEKLFF. CDR3 DNA sequence: TGTGCCAGTACTTGGCGGATTAATGAAAAACTGTTTTTT.

This clone was counted a single time. This rearrangement joins TRBV27 to TRBJ1-2; D gene ambiguous. Trimming took 10 bases from V and 4 from J, leaving 31 bases between them. The CDR3 runs 18 residues. Germline assignment: CDR1 MNHEY and CDR2 SMNVEV (reference sequence). The CDR3 loop reads CATPPGCVRTYCGYGYTF. For the CDR3, the DNA is TGTGCCACCCCCCCCGGTTGCGTTCGAACGTACTGCGGCTATGGCTACACCTTC.

The chain links TRBV6-5 to TRBJ2-7; TRBD1 is a possible D gene (5 bases). This CDR3 has 14 residues. Germline lookup yields CDR1 MNHEY and CDR2 SVGAGI. V was clipped by 2 bases and J by 1 base, with 9 bases between them. CDR3 residues: CASSYQQVSYEQYF. CDR3 sequence (DNA): TGTGCCAGCAGTTACCAACAGGTGTCCTACGAGCAGTACTTC.

The chain combines TRBV24-1 with TRBJ2-5; 8 nucleotides match TRBD1. Per germline, CDR1 KGHDR and CDR2 SFDVKD. The CDR3 is made up of 14 amino acids. V was pared by 4 bases and J by 5 bases, with 5 bases of the junction left unmatched. The CDR3 nucleotides read TGTGCCACCAGTGACTCCGACAGGGGCGAGACCCAGTACTTC. It yields the protein CATSDSDRGETQYF.

V usage is TRBV28 and J usage is TRBJ2-2; D gene ambiguous. V was trimmed by 2 bases and J by 7 bases, leaving 5 bases between them. The CDR3 has 12 residues. In germline, CDR1 is MDHEN, CDR2 SYDVKM. The CDR3 region has the DNA TGTGCCAGCAGTTTAGGAGTCGGGGAGCTGTTTTTT. Protein sequence: CASSLGVGELFF.

The V gene is TRBV6-5, the J gene TRBJ2-3; 9 bases map to TRBD2. Trimming cost V 7 bases and J 4 bases; bases outside gene matches: 6. CDR1 MNHEY and CDR2 SVGAGI come from the germline V gene. The CDR3 sequence is 14 residues long. Here the CDR3 reads CASKSGGQPDTQYF. For the CDR3, the DNA is TGTGCCAGCAAGAGCGGGGGGCAACCAGATACGCAGTATTTT.

The gene calls are TRBV28 and TRBJ2-7; TRBD2 might be the D (6 bases). Germline V gives CDR1 MDHEN, CDR2 SYDVKM. CDR3 length: 10 residues. The ends were cut back, 8 bases at V and 6 bases at J, with 8 bases in the middle. The CDR3 DNA reads as TGTGCCAGCCGGGGGAGCGAGCAGTACTTC. As protein: CASRGSEQYF.

This clone was counted a single time. The chain combines TRBV5-1 with TRBJ2-7, with 8 positions matching TRBD2. With V trimmed by 3 bases and J by 0 bases, 8 bases remained unmatched. Germline V gene sequence: CDR1 SGHRS, CDR2 YFSETQ. This CDR3 contains 16 residues. In DNA, the CDR3 is TGCGCCAGCAGCTCGGCGGGGGGCAGGAGCTCCTACGAGCAGTACTTC. Its translation: CASSSAGGRSSYEQYF.

J is TRBJ1-2 and V is TRBV3-1 (or the pseudogene TRBV3-2); D unresolved. Trimming removed 2 bases at V and 8 bases at J, with 9 bases between. Germline CDR1 and CDR2: LGHDT and YNNKEL (reference sequence). The CDR3 is 12 amino acids. The DNA of the CDR3 is TGTGCCAGCAGCCAACCCAAGGGCGGCTACACCTTC. Translation: CASSQPKGGYTF.

This chain uses TRBV5-5 with TRBJ2-2; D is undetermined. The germline V and J ends were trimmed by 1 base and 5 bases, with 9 bases remaining between them. This CDR3 contains 14 residues. Per the germline V gene, CDR1 is SGHKS and CDR2 is YYEKEE (reference sequence). CDR3 DNA: TGTGCCAGCAGCTTGTGGTTTTCGACCGGGGAGCTGTTTTTT. Its protein is CASSLWFSTGELFF.

CDR3 region: CASRLSGRSTDTQYF. CDR3 sequence (DNA): TGTGCCAGCAGACTAAGCGGGAGATCCACAGATACGCAGTATTTT. The rearrangement joins TRBV28 to TRBJ2-3; TRBD2 matches 8 bases. V lost 6 bases, J lost 2 bases, and 7 bases stayed unmatched. Germline V CDR1 and CDR2: MDHEN, SYDVKM. The CDR3 sequence is 15 residues long. Using reference TRBV28 and TRBJ2-3 for the parts outside the CDR3, the full variable domain is DVKVTQSSRYLVKRTGEKVFLECVQDMDHENMFWYRQDPGLGLRLIYFSYDVKMKEKGDIPEGYSVSREKKERFSLILESASTNQTSMYLCASRLSGRSTDTQYFGPGTRLTVL.

The CDR3, as DNA: TGTGCCAGCAGTCCCCGGACAGGCTGGGATACGCAGTATTTT. Translating it yields CASSPRTGWDTQYF. The chain couples TRBV6-5 to TRBJ2-3; the match to TRBD1 covers 7 bases. Germline lookup yields CDR1 MNHEY and CDR2 SVGAGI. This CDR3 contains 14 residues. The V and J ends lost 5 bases and 6 bases, in that order; junction bases with no gene match: 8.

The chain employs TRBV14 and TRBJ1-5; no definite D call. From germline, CDR1 is SGHDN and CDR2 FVKESK. The CDR3 consists of 17 residues. The V end was cut by 0 bases, the J end by 2 bases, with 14 bases between. CDR3 residues: CASSQDNREEGNQPQHF. The CDR3 nucleotides are TGTGCCAGCAGCCAAGACAACCGGGAGGAGGGCAATCAGCCCCAGCATTTT.

The rearrangement joins TRBV10-1 to TRBJ2-3, with D uncertain. The CDR3 length is 16 residues. The ends were cut back, 3 bases at V and 2 bases at J, with 15 bases in the middle. Germline V lookup: CDR1 WNHNN, CDR2 SYGVQD (reference sequence). The CDR3 region is CASSDQGRTPTDTQYF. CDR3 DNA sequence: TGCGCCAGCAGTGATCAAGGACGGACCCCCACAGATACGCAGTATTTT.

The genes are TRBV5-1 and TRBJ1-1, with a possible D match to TRBD1 (6 bases). Germline CDR1 is SGHRS and CDR2 is YFSETQ. The CDR3 covers 13 residues. Between the trimmed V and J ends, which lost 5 bases and 2 bases, there was a span of 10 bases. CDR3 sequence reads: CASSWTVNTEAFF. The CDR3 DNA sequence: TGCGCCAGCAGTTGGACAGTAAACACTGAAGCTTTCTTT.

The chain joins TRBV7-3 to TRBJ2-6; D gene uncertain. Germline loops: CDR1 SGHTA, CDR2 FQGTGA. V lost 4 bases and J 1 base, leaving 5 bases between the germline ends. The CDR3 has 14 residues. CDR3 DNA sequence: TGTGCCAGCAGCTCGAATTCTGGGGCCAACGTCCTGACTTTC. Protein product: CASSSNSGANVLTF.

This chain uses TRBV11-3 with TRBJ1-1; D not resolved. This CDR3 is 13 amino acids long. The ends were cut back, 5 bases at V and 1 base at J, with 8 bases in the middle. CDR1 and CDR2 (germline): SGHNT, YENEEA. The CDR3 loop is CASSVTGNTEAFF. In DNA, the CDR3 is TGTGCCAGCAGCGTCACGGGGAACACTGAAGCTTTCTTT. Using reference TRBV11-3 and TRBJ1-1 for the parts outside the CDR3, the full variable domain is EAGVVQSPRYKIIEKKQPVAFWCNPISGHNTLYWYLQNLGQGPELLIRYENEEAVDDSQLPKDRFSAERLKGVDSTLKIQPAELGDSAVYLCASSVTGNTEAFFGQGTRLTVV.

This clone was detected only once. The chain uses TRBV7-2 and TRBJ1-1; 7 positions match TRBD1. The V and J ends lost 5 bases and 3 bases, in that order; junction bases with no gene match: 3. Germline assignment: CDR1 SGHTA and CDR2 FQGNSA. The CDR3 covers 13 residues. The chain's CDR3 is CASSKQGHTEAFF. The CDR3 nucleotides are TGTGCCAGCAGCAAACAGGGGCACACTGAAGCTTTCTTT.

The CDR3 sequence: CASTRVHSSYEQYF. CDR3 nucleotides: TGTGCCAGTACCCGGGTCCATTCCTCCTACGAGCAGTACTTC. The V and J genes are TRBV19 and TRBJ2-7; the D is unclear. Germline V CDR1 and CDR2: LNHDA, SQIVND (reference sequence). The CDR3 is 14 amino acids. Trimming removed 7 bases at V and 0 bases at J, with 13 bases between.

The chain employs TRBV11-3 and TRBJ1-1; D is ambiguous. Germline loops: CDR1 SGHNT, CDR2 YENEEA. Deletions cut 0 bases from V and 4 bases from J, with 3 bases between. The CDR3 contains 12 residues. The CDR3 region has the DNA TGTGCCAGCAGCTTAGACCCCACTGAAGCTTTCTTT. Its protein product is CASSLDPTEAFF. Full variable domain (missing parts from reference TRBV11-3 and TRBJ1-1): EAGVVQSPRYKIIEKKQPVAFWCNPISGHNTLYWYLQNLGQGPELLIRYENEEAVDDSQLPKDRFSAERLKGVDSTLKIQPAELGDSAVYLCASSLDPTEAFFGQGTRLTVV.

The V and J genes are TRBV18 and TRBJ2-4; the D gene is possibly TRBD1 (6 bases). This CDR3 has 17 residues. Germline V lookup: CDR1 KGHSH, CDR2 LQKENI. Between the trimmed V and J ends, which lost 3 bases and 0 bases, there was a span of 15 bases. The CDR3 reads CASSPTQGTVAKNIQYF. In DNA, the CDR3 is TGTGCCAGCTCACCGACACAGGGCACCGTAGCCAAAAACATTCAGTACTTC. The full variable domain, with the rest looked up from reference TRBV18 and TRBJ2-4, is NAGVMQNPRHLVRRRGQEARLRCSPMKGHSHVYWYRQLPEEGLKFMVYLQKENIIDESGMPKERFSAEFPKEGPSILRIQQVVRGDSAAYFCASSPTQGTVAKNIQYFGAGTRLSVL.

This clone was seen only a few times. The chain links TRBV28 to TRBJ1-4, with D hard to call. Germline V gene sequence: CDR1 MDHEN, CDR2 SYDVKM. The V end lost 3 bases, the J end lost 6 bases, and 2 bases lay between the germline ends. The CDR3 length is 11 residues. The CDR3 DNA follows: TGTGCCAGCAGTTTCGATGAAAAACTGTTTTTT. Translation gives CASSFDEKLFF.